The T cell receptor beta chain described here comes from a study of T cells in Graves' hyperthyroidism and ophthalmopathy. At the level of the study: Prior to any treatment, at the point of initial diagnosis, peripheral blood was collected. Study-wide results and limits: With a median lead of around 5.9 months before onset, the model predicted ophthalmopathy. The majority of expanded thyroid clonotypes above 0.001 also appeared in blood.

This clonotype was seen at least ten times. Its antigen is unidentified. RNA transcripts provided the source from which TCR beta CDR3 regions were amplified. The TCR CDR3 was amplified in a first-round RT-PCR using the HTBI primer set. One entry per CDR3 protein results from TCRdb running MiXCR on the multiplex PCR reads. Seen here are a few hundred thousand distinct CDR3 sequences, about 14% observed once, and the top ten hold 5.8%. Germline CDR1 LNHNV, CDR2 YYDKDF (reference sequence). The CDR3 has 14 amino acids. Trimming pared 5 bases from V and 2 bases from J, leaving 12 bases between. V is TRBV15 and J is TRBJ1-2; a possible D gene is TRBD1 (5 bases). The sequence was obtained from a young woman with Graves' hyperthyroidism that later progressed to Graves' ophthalmopathy. The sequencing input was blood. The CDR3 here is CATSYRGVNYGYTF. CDR3 DNA sequence: TGTGCCACCAGCTACCGAGGGGTGAACTATGGCTACACCTTC.